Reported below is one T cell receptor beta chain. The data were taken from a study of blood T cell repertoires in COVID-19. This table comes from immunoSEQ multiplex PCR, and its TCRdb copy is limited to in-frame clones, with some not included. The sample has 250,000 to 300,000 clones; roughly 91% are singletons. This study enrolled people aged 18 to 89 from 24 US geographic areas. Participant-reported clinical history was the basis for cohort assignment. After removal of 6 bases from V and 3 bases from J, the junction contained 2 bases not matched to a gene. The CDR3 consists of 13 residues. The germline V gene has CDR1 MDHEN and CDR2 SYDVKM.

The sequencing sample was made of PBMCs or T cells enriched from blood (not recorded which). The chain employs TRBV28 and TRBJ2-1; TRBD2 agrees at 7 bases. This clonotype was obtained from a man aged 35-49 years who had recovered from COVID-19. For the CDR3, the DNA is TGTGCCAGCAGGGGGGGGTTCTACAATGAGCAGTTCTTC. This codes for CASRGGFYNEQFF. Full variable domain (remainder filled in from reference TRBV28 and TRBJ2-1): DVKVTQSSRYLVKRTGEKVFLECVQDMDHENMFWYRQDPGLGLRLIYFSYDVKMKEKGDIPEGYSVSREKKERFSLILESASTNQTSMYLCASRGGFYNEQFFGPGTRLTVL.